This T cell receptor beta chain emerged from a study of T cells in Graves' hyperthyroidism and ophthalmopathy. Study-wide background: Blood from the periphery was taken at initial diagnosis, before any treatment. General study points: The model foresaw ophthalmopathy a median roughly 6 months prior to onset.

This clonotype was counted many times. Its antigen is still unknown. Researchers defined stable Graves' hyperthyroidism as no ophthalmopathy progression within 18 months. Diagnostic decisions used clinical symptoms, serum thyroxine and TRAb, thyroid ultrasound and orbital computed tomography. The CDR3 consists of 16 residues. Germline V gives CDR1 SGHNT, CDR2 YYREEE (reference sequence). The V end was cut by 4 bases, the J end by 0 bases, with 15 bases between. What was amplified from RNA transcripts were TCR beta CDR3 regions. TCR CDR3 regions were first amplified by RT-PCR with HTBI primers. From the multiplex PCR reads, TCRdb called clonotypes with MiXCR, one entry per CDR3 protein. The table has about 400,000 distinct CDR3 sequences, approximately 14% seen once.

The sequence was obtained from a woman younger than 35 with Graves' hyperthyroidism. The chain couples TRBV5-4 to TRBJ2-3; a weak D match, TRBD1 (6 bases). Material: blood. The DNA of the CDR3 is TGTGCCAGCAGCCGTCGCCGGGACACAAGCACAGATACGCAGTATTTT. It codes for CASSRRRDTSTDTQYF.